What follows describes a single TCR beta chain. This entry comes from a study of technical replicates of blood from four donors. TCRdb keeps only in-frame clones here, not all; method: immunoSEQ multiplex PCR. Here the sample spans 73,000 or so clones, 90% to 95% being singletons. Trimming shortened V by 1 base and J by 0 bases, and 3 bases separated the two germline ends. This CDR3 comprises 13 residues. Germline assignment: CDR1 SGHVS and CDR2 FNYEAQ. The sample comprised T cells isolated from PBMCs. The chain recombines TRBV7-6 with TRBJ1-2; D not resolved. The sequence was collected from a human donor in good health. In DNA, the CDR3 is TGTGCCAGCAGCTTAGGGCCTAACTATGGCTACACCTTC. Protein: CASSLGPNYGYTF.